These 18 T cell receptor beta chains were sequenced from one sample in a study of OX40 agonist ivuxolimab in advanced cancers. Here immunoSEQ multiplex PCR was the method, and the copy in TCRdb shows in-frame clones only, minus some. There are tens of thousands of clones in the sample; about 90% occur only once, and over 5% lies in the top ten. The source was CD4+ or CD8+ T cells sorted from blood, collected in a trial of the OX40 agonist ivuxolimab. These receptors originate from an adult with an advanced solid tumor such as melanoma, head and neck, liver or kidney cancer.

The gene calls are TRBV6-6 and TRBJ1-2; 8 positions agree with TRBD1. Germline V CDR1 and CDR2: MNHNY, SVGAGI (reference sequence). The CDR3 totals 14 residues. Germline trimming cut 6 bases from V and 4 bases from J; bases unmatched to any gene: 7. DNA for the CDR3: TGTGCCAGCAGAGTGGACAGGGTGAGCTATGGCTACACCTTC. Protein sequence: CASRVDRVSYGYTF.

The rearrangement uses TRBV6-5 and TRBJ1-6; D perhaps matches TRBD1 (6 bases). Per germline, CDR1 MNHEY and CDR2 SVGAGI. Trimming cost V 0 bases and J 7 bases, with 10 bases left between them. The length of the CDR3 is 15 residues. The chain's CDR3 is CASSYSGQVNSPLHF. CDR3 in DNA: TGTGCCAGCAGTTACTCGGGACAAGTCAATTCACCCCTCCACTTT.

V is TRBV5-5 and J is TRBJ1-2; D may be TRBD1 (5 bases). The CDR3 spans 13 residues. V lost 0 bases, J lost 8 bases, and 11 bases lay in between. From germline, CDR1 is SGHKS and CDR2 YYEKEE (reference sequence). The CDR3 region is CASSLVGAPGYTF. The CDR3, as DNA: TGTGCCAGCAGCTTGGTAGGGGCGCCCGGCTACACCTTC.

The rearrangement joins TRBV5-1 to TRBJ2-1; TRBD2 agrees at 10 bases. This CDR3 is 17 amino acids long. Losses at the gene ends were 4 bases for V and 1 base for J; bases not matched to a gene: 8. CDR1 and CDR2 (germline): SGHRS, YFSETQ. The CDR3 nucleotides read TGCGCCAGCAGCGTTGGTTCACTAGCGGGGTCCTACAATGAGCAGTTCTTC. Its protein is CASSVGSLAGSYNEQFF.

CDR3 protein: CASSFTFGVEAFF. The CDR3 coding sequence is TGTGCCAGCAGCTTCACCTTTGGGGTTGAAGCTTTCTTT. V and J are TRBV13 and TRBJ1-1; D ambiguous. Trimming took off 3 bases at V and 7 bases at J, with 12 bases between the two ends. Germline lookup yields CDR1 PRHDT and CDR2 FYEKMQ (reference sequence). The CDR3 is 13 amino acids.

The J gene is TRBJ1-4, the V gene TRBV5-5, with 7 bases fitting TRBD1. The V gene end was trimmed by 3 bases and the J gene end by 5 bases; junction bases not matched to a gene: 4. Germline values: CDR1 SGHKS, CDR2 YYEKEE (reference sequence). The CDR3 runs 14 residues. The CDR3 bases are TGTGCCAGCAGCTCGGGACAGTTAAATGAAAAACTGTTTTTT. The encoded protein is CASSSGQLNEKLFF.

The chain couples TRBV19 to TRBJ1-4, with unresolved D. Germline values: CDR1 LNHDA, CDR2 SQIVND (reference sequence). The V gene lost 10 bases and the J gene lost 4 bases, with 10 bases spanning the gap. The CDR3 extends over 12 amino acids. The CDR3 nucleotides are TGTGCCACCGGACGGGGTAATGAAAAACTGTTTTTT. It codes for CATGRGNEKLFF.

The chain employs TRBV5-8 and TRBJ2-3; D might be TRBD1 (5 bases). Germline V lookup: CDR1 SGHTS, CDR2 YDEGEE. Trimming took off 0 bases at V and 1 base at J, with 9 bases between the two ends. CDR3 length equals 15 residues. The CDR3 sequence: CASSLGGRGTDTQYF. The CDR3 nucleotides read TGTGCCAGCAGCTTGGGGGGCAGGGGCACAGATACGCAGTATTTT.

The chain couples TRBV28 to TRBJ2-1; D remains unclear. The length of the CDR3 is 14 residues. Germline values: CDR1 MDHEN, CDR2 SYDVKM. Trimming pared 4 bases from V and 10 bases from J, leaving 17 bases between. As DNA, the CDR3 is TGTGCCAGCAGTTCAAGAGGTTCCATGATGGAGCAGTTCTTC. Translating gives CASSSRGSMMEQFF.

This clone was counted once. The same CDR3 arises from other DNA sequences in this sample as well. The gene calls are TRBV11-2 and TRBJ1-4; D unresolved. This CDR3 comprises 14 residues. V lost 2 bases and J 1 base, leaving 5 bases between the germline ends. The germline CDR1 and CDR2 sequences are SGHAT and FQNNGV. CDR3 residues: CASSLRKTNEKLFF. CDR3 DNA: TGTGCCAGCAGCTTACGTAAAACTAATGAAAAACTGTTTTTT.

The CDR3 is CSASTADEQYF. The CDR3 nucleotides read TGCAGTGCTAGTACAGCTGACGAGCAGTACTTC. The rearrangement links TRBV20-1 to TRBJ2-7; unclear D gene. Germline loops: CDR1 DFQATT, CDR2 SNEGSKA (reference sequence). Trimming left V 3 bases short and J 5 bases short, with 8 bases between. The length of the CDR3 is 11 residues.

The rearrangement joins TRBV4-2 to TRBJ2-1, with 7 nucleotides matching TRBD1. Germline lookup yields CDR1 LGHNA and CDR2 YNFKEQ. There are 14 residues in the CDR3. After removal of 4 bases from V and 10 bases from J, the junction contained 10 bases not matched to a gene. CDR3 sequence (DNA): TGTGCCAGCAGCCTGGGACAGTTTGGGGGCGAGCAGTTCTTC. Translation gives CASSLGQFGGEQFF.

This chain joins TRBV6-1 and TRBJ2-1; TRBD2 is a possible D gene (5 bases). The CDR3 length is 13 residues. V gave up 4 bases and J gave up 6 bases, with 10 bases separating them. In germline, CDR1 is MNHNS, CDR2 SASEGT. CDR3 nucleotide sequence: TGTGCCAGCAGTGGAGCGAGCGGCAATGAGCAGTTCTTC. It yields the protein CASSGASGNEQFF.

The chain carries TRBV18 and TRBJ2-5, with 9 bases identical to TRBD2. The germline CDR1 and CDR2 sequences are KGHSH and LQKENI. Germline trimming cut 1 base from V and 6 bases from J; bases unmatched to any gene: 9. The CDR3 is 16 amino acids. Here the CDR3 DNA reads TGTGCCAGCTCACCACTTAAGGTTAGCGGGAGCAAGACCCAGTACTTC. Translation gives CASSPLKVSGSKTQYF.

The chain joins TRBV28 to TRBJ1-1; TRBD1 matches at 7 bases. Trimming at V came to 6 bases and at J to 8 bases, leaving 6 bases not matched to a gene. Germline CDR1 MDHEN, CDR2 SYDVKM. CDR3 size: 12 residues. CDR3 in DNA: TGTGCCAGCAGCCTGACAGGGCTAGAAGCTTTCTTT. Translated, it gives CASSLTGLEAFF.

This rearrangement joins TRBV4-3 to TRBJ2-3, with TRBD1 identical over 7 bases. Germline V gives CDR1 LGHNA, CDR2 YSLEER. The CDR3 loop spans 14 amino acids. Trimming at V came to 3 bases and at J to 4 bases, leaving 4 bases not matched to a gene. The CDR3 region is CASSHETGPDTQYF. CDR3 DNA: TGCGCCAGCAGCCACGAGACAGGGCCAGATACGCAGTATTTT.

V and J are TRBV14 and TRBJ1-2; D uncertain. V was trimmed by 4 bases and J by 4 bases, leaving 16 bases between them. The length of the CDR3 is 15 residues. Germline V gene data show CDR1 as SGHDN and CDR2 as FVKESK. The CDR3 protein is CASSPLEERAYGYTF. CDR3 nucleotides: TGTGCCAGCAGCCCCCTAGAGGAGAGAGCCTATGGCTACACCTTC. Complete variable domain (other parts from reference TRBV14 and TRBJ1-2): EAGVTQFPSHSVIEKGQTVTLRCDPISGHDNLYWYRRVMGKEIKFLLHFVKESKQDESGMPNNRFLAERTGGTYSTLKVQPAELEDSGVYFCASSPLEERAYGYTFGSGTRLTVV.

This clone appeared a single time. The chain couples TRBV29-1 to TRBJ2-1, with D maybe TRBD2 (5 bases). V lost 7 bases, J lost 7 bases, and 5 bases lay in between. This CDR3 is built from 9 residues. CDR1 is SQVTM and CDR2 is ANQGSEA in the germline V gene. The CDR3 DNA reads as TGCAGCGGCGGGAATGAGCAGTTCTTC. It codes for CSGGNEQFF.